Shown below are 20 T cell receptor beta chains from a single sample sequenced in a study of blood T cells in healthy people across ages. The authors ran a second PCR of 7 to 11 cycles using a sample-barcoded 5' primer and a J-beta primer mix. A single record per CDR3 protein comes from TCRdb applying MiXCR to the 5' RACE reads. The sample records 1.5 million to 2 million distinct CDR3 sequences, approximately 39% being singletons. Input material: blood. These receptors originate from a human donor in good health.

The chain combines TRBV12-3 or TRBV12-4 with TRBJ2-1; 7 positions match TRBD1. The CDR3 consists of 14 residues. Trimming took 5 bases from V and 8 from J; bases not matched to a gene: 9. CDR3 in amino acids: CASSPSTGFHEQFF. DNA of the CDR3: TGTGCCAGCAGTCCTTCGACAGGGTTCCATGAGCAGTTCTTC.

This clonotype appeared a few times. The V gene is TRBV9, the J gene TRBJ1-1; 8 bases map to TRBD1. V shed 0 bases, J shed 7 bases, and the junction held 2 bases outside the gene matches. The CDR3 contains 13 residues. Germline V gives CDR1 SGDLS, CDR2 YYNGEE. The DNA for the CDR3 is TGTGCCAGCAGCGTAGATACAGGGGGTGAAGCTTTCTTT. Protein: CASSVDTGGEAFF.

The chain recombines TRBV12-3 or TRBV12-4 with TRBJ2-3; no clear D. The CDR3 is 17 residues long. Trimming left V 6 bases short and J 4 bases short, with 23 bases between. The CDR3 sequence is CASSFDTNHLVPDTQYF. The DNA of the CDR3 is TGTGCCAGCAGCTTCGATACTAACCACCTCGTCCCAGATACGCAGTATTTT.

The gene calls are TRBV4-3 and TRBJ2-1; 8 nucleotides match TRBD2. The CDR3 has 17 residues. Germline CDR1 reads LGHNA; CDR2 reads YSLEER. J was trimmed by 7 bases and V by 3 bases; bases with no gene match: 14. CDR3 in amino acids: CASSQIGRGDSMNEQFF. For the CDR3, the DNA is TGCGCCAGCAGCCAGATAGGGCGGGGGGATTCCATGAATGAGCAGTTCTTC.

Ten or more counts support this clonotype. The J gene is TRBJ2-4, the V gene TRBV12-3 or TRBV12-4; D may be TRBD2 (5 bases). The V end lost 3 bases, the J end lost 8 bases, and 11 bases lay between the germline ends. This CDR3 has 13 amino acids. The CDR3 loop is CASSLSSVDIQYF. For the CDR3, the DNA is TGTGCCAGCAGTTTGAGTAGCGTGGACATTCAGTACTTC.

This chain links TRBV29-1 with TRBJ1-2, with 7 bases that match TRBD1. The germline gives CDR1 SQVTM, CDR2 ANQGSEA. The length of the CDR3 is 13 residues. With V trimmed by 7 bases and J by 4 bases, 9 bases remained unmatched. Here the CDR3 DNA reads TGCAGCGCCGAAGCCGGACAGGCCTATGGCTACACCTTC. Its protein product is CSAEAGQAYGYTF.

J is TRBJ1-1 and V is TRBV15, with D possibly being TRBD1 (5 bases). This CDR3 region has 15 residues. Germline V gene sequence: CDR1 LNHNV, CDR2 YYDKDF (reference sequence). V gave up 1 base and J gave up 4 bases, with 13 bases separating them. CDR3 sequence: CATSRAQVGPTEAFF. CDR3 bases: TGTGCCACCAGCAGAGCTCAGGTGGGGCCCACTGAAGCTTTCTTT.

This clonotype has more than one count but fewer than ten. V and J are TRBV20-1 and TRBJ2-5; 7 bases line up with TRBD1. CDR3 size: 13 residues. The germline V gene has CDR1 DFQATT and CDR2 SNEGSKA (reference sequence). J gave up 5 bases and V 6 bases, and 9 bases lay outside the gene matches. DNA for the CDR3: TGCAGTGCAACCGACAGGGATCTGGAGACCCAGTACTTC. Its protein is CSATDRDLETQYF.

The chain combines TRBV6-6 with TRBJ1-5; no clear D. Germline V gene lookup returns CDR1 MNHNY and CDR2 SVGAGI (reference sequence). Trimming took off 10 bases at V and 4 bases at J, with 17 bases between the two ends. This CDR3 is 14 amino acids long. The CDR3 nucleotides read TGTGCCAACACGTTCAATGGGGTGAATCAGCCCCAGCATTTT. This sequence encodes CANTFNGVNQPQHF.

In this sample, this clonotype turned up many times. One end of the junction varies from germline; a read error may be responsible. This rearrangement joins TRBV5-1 to TRBJ2-1, with 9 bases matching TRBD2. The CDR3 spans 16 residues. Per germline, CDR1 SGHRS and CDR2 YFSETQ. The CDR3 loop is CASSLGSGGSYNEQFF. In DNA, the CDR3 is TGTGCCAGCAGCTTAGGTAGCGGGGGCTCCTACAATGAGCAGTTCTTC.

The chain combines TRBV3-1 with TRBJ2-7, with D tentatively TRBD1 or TRBD2 (5 bases each). Trimming pared 0 bases from V and 6 bases from J, leaving 15 bases between. This CDR3 has 15 residues. CDR1 LGHDT and CDR2 YNNKEL come from the germline V gene (reference sequence). The CDR3 bases are TGTGCCAGCAGCCAAGAGGGGACGAGGGGTTCCGAGCAGTACTTC. Translated, it gives CASSQEGTRGSEQYF.

This chain links TRBV29-1 with TRBJ2-7; TRBD1 matches at 7 bases. This CDR3 is built from 12 residues. The trim removed 7 bases at V and 4 bases at J, leaving 7 bases unmatched. Germline lookup yields CDR1 SQVTM and CDR2 ANQGSEA. In DNA, the CDR3 is TGCAGCGCGACAGGGATTAAATACGAGCAGTACTTC. Its translation: CSATGIKYEQYF.

The chain has TRBV5-1 and TRBJ2-7; D uncertain. V lost 5 bases and J lost 3, with 9 bases in between. CDR1 is SGHRS and CDR2 is YFSETQ in the germline V gene. This CDR3 has 12 residues. The CDR3 region is CASRDGDYEQYF. DNA for the CDR3: TGCGCCAGCAGAGATGGAGACTACGAGCAGTACTTC. The full variable domain, completed using reference TRBV5-1 and TRBJ2-7, is KAGVTQTPRYLIKTRGQQVTLSCSPISGHRSVSWYQQTPGQGLQFLFEYFSETQRNKGNFPGRFSGRQFSNSRSEMNVSTLELGDSALYLCASRDGDYEQYFGPGTRLTVT.

Turning to this clonotype: One junction end does not reproduce the germline sequence, and a read error may be involved. The chain couples TRBV7-9 to TRBJ2-4, with D unclear. The V gene's germline CDR1 is SEHNR and CDR2 FQNEAQ (reference sequence). The CDR3 runs to 13 residues. The CDR3 here is CTSSYLHGYEQYF. The CDR3 bases are TGTACCAGCAGCTATCTACACGGATATGAGCAGTACTTC. Full variable domain (missing parts from reference TRBV7-9 and TRBJ2-4): DTGVSQNPRHKITKRGQNVTFRCDPISEHNRLYWYRQTLGQGPEFLTYFQNEAQLEKSRLLSDRFSAERPKGSFSTLEIQRTEQGDSAMYLCTSSYLHGYEQYFGAGTRLSVL.

With regard to this clonotype: A much larger clone sits a single nucleotide away, making a read error possible. The chain links TRBV29-1 to TRBJ2-4, with D perhaps TRBD2 (5 bases). Between the trimmed V and J ends, which lost 6 bases and 13 bases, there was a span of 22 bases. The CDR3 is made up of 13 amino acids. Germline V lookup: CDR1 SQVTM, CDR2 ANQGSEA. The CDR3 is CSVPGRPYNEQYF. For the CDR3, the DNA is TGCAGCGTCCCGGGGAGACCGTACAATGAGCAGTACTTC.

The table lists this clonotype with a count of one. This sequence joins TRBV2 and TRBJ2-7; D gene ambiguous. The CDR3 has 12 residues. V was pared by 6 bases and J by 2 bases, with 8 bases between. Per germline, CDR1 SNHLY and CDR2 FYNNEI. This CDR3 is CASRDVPYEQYF. The CDR3 DNA reads as TGTGCCAGCAGGGACGTACCCTACGAGCAGTACTTC.

The J gene is TRBJ2-7, the V gene TRBV6-2 or TRBV6-3, with D perhaps matching TRBD1 (5 bases). V was trimmed by 2 bases and J by 2 bases, leaving 10 bases between them. The CDR3 runs to 14 residues. Germline V gives CDR1 MNHEY, CDR2 SVGEGT. The CDR3 loop is CASSYGAGPYEQYF. In DNA form, the CDR3 reads TGTGCCAGCAGTTACGGAGCAGGGCCCTACGAGCAGTACTTC.

The chain employs TRBV6-2 or TRBV6-3 and TRBJ1-5; D unresolved. Germline CDR1 reads MNHEY; CDR2 reads SVGEGT. V lost 2 bases, J lost 5 bases, and 7 bases lay in between. This CDR3 spans 13 amino acids. CDR3 in amino acids: CASSYEYDQPQHF. In DNA form, the CDR3 reads TGTGCCAGCAGTTACGAGTATGATCAGCCCCAGCATTTT.

The gene calls are TRBV29-1 and TRBJ1-2; tentatively, D is TRBD1 (6 bases). Per germline, CDR1 SQVTM and CDR2 ANQGSEA. Trimming took 5 bases from V and 1 from J, leaving 11 bases between them. The CDR3 covers 13 residues. The CDR3 region is CSVWEGGNYGYTF. DNA of the CDR3: TGCAGCGTTTGGGAGGGGGGTAACTATGGCTACACCTTC.

This clonotype occurred a few times. The rearrangement joins TRBV2 to TRBJ2-1; TRBD2 agrees at 10 bases. The CDR3 totals 15 residues. The germline CDR1 and CDR2 sequences are SNHLY and FYNNEI. J lost 7 bases, V lost 2 bases, and 5 bases had no gene match. The CDR3 nucleotides read TGTGCCAGCAGTGAAAGCGGGGGGGGCCAGAATGAGCAGTTCTTC. Amino acid sequence: CASSESGGGQNEQFF.